Described below is a single T cell receptor (beta chain) sequence and its context. Its cognate antigen is unknown. Some clones are missing from TCRdb's copy, which holds only in-frame ones; the method was immunoSEQ multiplex PCR. The sample consists of about 360,000 clones, approximately 90% of them appearing once. The V gene's germline CDR1 is MNHNY and CDR2 SVGAGI (reference sequence). The CDR3 contains 13 residues. V lost 5 bases to trimming and J lost 2 bases, with 10 bases between them. The data stem from a study of cytomegalovirus exposure and HLA in healthy donors. Study-level points and caveats: Diagnosis of cytomegalovirus status made by the classifier reportedly showed high specificity and sensitivity. Whilst most TCR sequences proved rare, a subset of public TCRs occurred across many donors. TCR beta chains numbering 150 to 200 were designated cytomegalovirus-associated.

The sequencing input was PBMCs. This receptor was identified in a woman younger than 30 in good health and CMV-seronegative. The gene calls are TRBV6-6 and TRBJ2-7; possibly TRBD1 for D (6 bases). The CDR3 loop reads CASSAGQPYEQYF. In nucleotides, the CDR3 is TGTGCCAGCAGTGCTGGACAGCCCTACGAGCAGTACTTC.